These 10 T cell receptor beta chains were sequenced from one sample in a study of type 1 regulatory T cells. No antigen has been assigned to these receptors. TCRdb ran MiXCR on the reads and lists one entry per CDR3 protein. The sample has about 62,000 distinct CDR3 sequences, 62% seen once. Sequenced: cultured non-Tr1 T cells, either the whole culture or a sorted T cell fraction (not recorded which). These receptors came from a human donor in good health.

V gene TRBV28 combines with J gene TRBJ2-7, with no clear D. The CDR3 loop spans 14 amino acids. Germline V gene sequence: CDR1 MDHEN, CDR2 SYDVKM. Trimming cost V 3 bases and J 4 bases, with 13 bases left between them. The CDR3 DNA reads TGTGCCAGCAGTTTTTGGGCTTTACCTTACGAGCAGTACTTC. Translation: CASSFWALPYEQYF.

The chain uses TRBV21-1 and TRBJ1-2. TRBV21-1 is termed a pseudogene. The CDR3 totals 13 residues. The CDR3 reads CAPTGSKNYGYTF. For the CDR3, the DNA is TGTGCCCCCACGGGCAGTAAAAACTATGGCTACACCTTC.

J is TRBJ1-2 and V is TRBV2; no clear D. Germline V gives CDR1 SNHLY, CDR2 FYNNEI. V was pared by 1 base and J by 8 bases, with 5 bases between. The CDR3 contains 11 residues. For the CDR3, the DNA is TGTGCCAGCAGTGAAGGCGGCGGCTACACCTTC. Protein: CASSEGGGYTF.

This chain joins TRBV20-1 and TRBJ2-3; D unclear. The CDR3 is 12 residues long. Trimming stripped 0 bases from V and 6 bases from J, with 7 bases between. Germline CDR1 is DFQATT and CDR2 is SNEGSKA (reference sequence). The CDR3 region is CSAREVSDTQYF. The CDR3 DNA sequence: TGCAGTGCTAGAGAGGTCTCTGATACGCAGTATTTT.

Comments on this clonotype: A much larger clone differs by one base, so this may be a read error. V gene TRBV10-3 combines with J gene TRBJ2-1, with TRBD2 matching 12 bases. Unmatched junction bases numbered 7, after V lost 7 bases and J lost 9 bases. The CDR3 spans 14 residues. The germline gives CDR1 ENHRY, CDR2 SYGVKD. CDR3 in amino acids: CAIKTSGSPLEQFF. CDR3 bases: TGTGCCATCAAGACTAGCGGGAGCCCACTTGAGCAGTTCTTC.

In its sample, this clonotype was seen a few times. The rearrangement uses TRBV2 and TRBJ2-1; 11 bases line up with TRBD2. Germline values: CDR1 SNHLY, CDR2 FYNNEI. The CDR3 spans 17 residues. V was pared by 6 bases and J by 9 bases, with 16 bases of the junction left unmatched. This CDR3 reads CASRDHSLAGGGGEQFF. The CDR3 DNA follows: TGTGCCAGCAGAGACCACTCCCTAGCGGGAGGAGGGGGTGAGCAGTTCTTC.

This clonotype was counted only a few times. J is TRBJ2-2 and V is TRBV21-1; the table's D gene call, TRBD2, was not cross checked with the DNA. TRBV21-1 is annotated as a pseudogene. The CDR3 covers 17 residues. The CDR3 region is CASSSDGLAEKTGELFF. CDR3 nucleotides: TGTGCCAGCAGCAGCGACGGACTAGCGGAGAAGACCGGGGAGCTGTTTTTT.

The J gene is TRBJ2-1, the V gene TRBV20-1; no firm D call. This CDR3 region has 14 residues. Trimming shortened V by 2 bases and J by 0 bases, and 8 bases separated the two germline ends. Germline CDR1 is DFQATT and CDR2 is SNEGSKA (reference sequence). The CDR3 loop is CSARFPSSYNEQFF. The DNA of the CDR3 is TGCAGTGCTAGATTCCCTAGCTCCTACAATGAGCAGTTCTTC.

The chain joins TRBV7-2 to TRBJ2-5, with D perhaps matching TRBD2 (7 bases). V was clipped by 2 bases and J by 4 bases, with 26 bases between them. The CDR3 consists of 19 residues. CDR1 and CDR2 (germline): SGHTA, FQGNSA. CDR3 amino acids: CASSLMRGERGGEGETQYF. The CDR3 nucleotides are TGTGCCAGCAGCTTAATGAGGGGCGAGAGGGGGGGAGAGGGAGAGACCCAGTACTTC.

Here the CDR3 DNA reads TGTGCCAGCAAAGTCCTCGGCGGGGAGCTGTTTTTT. Translated: CASKVLGGELFF. V usage is TRBV27 and J usage is TRBJ2-2; unclear D gene. The germline V gene encodes CDR1 MNHEY and CDR2 SMNVEV (reference sequence). CDR3 length: 12 amino acids. Between the trimmed V and J ends, which lost 7 bases and 7 bases, there was a span of 10 bases.